These 23 T cell receptor beta chains originate from one sample sequenced in a study of CD8 T cells in ankylosing spondylitis. General study results and limits: One TCR beta motif, made up of roughly eight highly homologous variants, appeared characteristic of ankylosing spondylitis blood.

TCRdb ran MiXCR on the 5' RACE reads and lists one entry per CDR3 protein. The data show 700,000 or so distinct CDR3 sequences, around a fifth seen once. For these TCRs, the target antigens are not known. Sequencing used blood, either unsorted or a sorted T cell fraction (not recorded which). Receptor source: a male donor with ankylosing spondylitis.

The chain employs TRBV5-1 and TRBJ2-3; no definite D call. The CDR3 is made up of 11 amino acids. V was clipped by 4 bases and J by 6 bases, with 6 bases between them. Germline V CDR1 and CDR2: SGHRS, YFSETQ. The DNA for the CDR3 is TGCGCCAGCAGCGACGTGGATACGCAGTATTTT. It yields the protein CASSDVDTQYF.

The sample holds a few counts of this clonotype. J is TRBJ2-3 and V is TRBV12-3 or TRBV12-4; D may be TRBD2 (6 bases). The CDR3 is 14 amino acids. Between the trimmed V and J ends, which lost 7 bases and 2 bases, there was a span of 13 bases. CDR3 in DNA: TGTGCCAGCACCAAGGCGGGAATCACAGATACGCAGTATTTT. Translated: CASTKAGITDTQYF.

This clonotype was detected only a few times. This rearrangement joins TRBV7-9 to TRBJ2-7, with a tentative D call TRBD2 (6 bases). This CDR3 contains 16 residues. Deletions cut 5 bases from V and 0 bases from J, with 17 bases between. Per the germline V gene, CDR1 is SEHNR and CDR2 is FQNEAQ (reference sequence). CDR3 amino acids: CASSPTRRDSSYEQYF. The CDR3 DNA reads as TGTGCCAGCAGCCCGACGAGGCGGGACTCCTCCTACGAGCAGTACTTC.

Only a few counts were recorded for this clonotype. The rearrangement links TRBV5-1 to TRBJ2-1; possible D gene TRBD1, 5 bases. Trimming took off 1 base at V and 10 bases at J, with 12 bases between the two ends. CDR3 length equals 13 residues. The germline V gene encodes CDR1 SGHRS and CDR2 YFSETQ. CDR3 sequence reads: CASSLLQGYEQFF. The CDR3 coding sequence is TGCGCCAGCAGCTTGCTCCAGGGCTACGAGCAGTTCTTC.

This chain joins TRBV30 and TRBJ2-6; the D is unclear. Trimming shortened V by 0 bases and J by 0 bases, and 6 bases separated the two germline ends. CDR3 length: 15 amino acids. Germline V gene sequence: CDR1 GTSNPN, CDR2 SVGIG (reference sequence). CDR3 sequence: CAWSVGGSGANVLTF. The CDR3 DNA is TGTGCCTGGAGTGTAGGTGGCTCTGGGGCCAACGTCCTGACTTTC.

This clonotype was recorded only once. The chain employs TRBV5-1 and TRBJ2-2; 9 bases map to TRBD1. From germline, CDR1 is SGHRS and CDR2 YFSETQ. The CDR3 consists of 17 residues. With 0 bases clipped from V and 6 bases from J, the junction kept 9 bases outside the gene matches. The CDR3 sequence: CASSLAAGQGFAGELFF. CDR3 nucleotide sequence: TGCGCCAGCAGCTTGGCCGCGGGACAGGGCTTCGCCGGGGAGCTGTTTTTT.

The chain uses TRBV6-5 and TRBJ2-3, with D unresolved. Trimming cost V 1 base and J 4 bases, with 12 bases left between them. CDR3 length: 15 residues. Germline CDR1 and CDR2: MNHEY and SVGAGI. In DNA form, the CDR3 reads TGTGCCAGCAGTTACTTATCAAGTGGTGCAGATACGCAGTATTTT. As protein: CASSYLSSGADTQYF.

The V gene is TRBV15, the J gene TRBJ2-7; the D gene is possibly TRBD2 (6 bases). Germline values: CDR1 LNHNV, CDR2 YYDKDF (reference sequence). Trimming shortened V by 3 bases and J by 7 bases, and 19 bases separated the two germline ends. This CDR3 contains 15 residues. CDR3 region: CATSSRGPPAGEQYF. CDR3 in DNA: TGTGCCACCAGCAGTCGGGGACCCCCGGCGGGGGAGCAGTACTTC.

The chain employs TRBV11-2 and TRBJ2-3; 7 positions match TRBD2. V shed 5 bases and J 2 bases; nucleotides not matched to a gene: 13. Germline lookup yields CDR1 SGHAT and CDR2 FQNNGV. This CDR3 is 17 amino acids long. Written as DNA, the CDR3 is TGTGCCAGCAGCCTGGTGGGGGGGGTCGGAATCACAGATACGCAGTATTTT. The encoded protein is CASSLVGGVGITDTQYF.

The genes are TRBV30 and TRBJ2-2; the match to TRBD1 covers 10 bases. Germline-derived CDR1 and CDR2 are GTSNPN and SVGIG (reference sequence). Losses at the gene ends were 2 bases for V and 6 bases for J; bases not matched to a gene: 3. The CDR3 is 14 amino acids. CDR3 nucleotides: TGTGCCTGGAGTTCAGGACAGGGGGCCGGGGAGCTGTTTTTT. It is translated as CAWSSGQGAGELFF.

Only a few counts were recorded for this clonotype. CDR3 residues: CSALTGSRKETQYF. Written as DNA, the CDR3 is TGCAGTGCTCTCACAGGGAGTAGGAAAGAGACCCAGTACTTC. The chain uses TRBV20-1 and TRBJ2-5; a possible D gene is TRBD1 (6 bases). The V end was cut by 5 bases, the J end by 3 bases, with 16 bases between. CDR1 is DFQATT, CDR2 SNEGSKA, per germline (reference sequence). The CDR3 extends over 14 amino acids.

This rearrangement joins TRBV6-5 to TRBJ2-3; D gene unclear. V shed 4 bases and J shed 5 bases, with 10 bases lying between them. The germline V gene has CDR1 MNHEY and CDR2 SVGAGI. This CDR3 has 13 residues. The CDR3 DNA sequence: TGTGCCAGCAGTTCGACACTGGGAGATACGCAGTATTTT. Translated, it gives CASSSTLGDTQYF.

The chain is built from TRBV9 and TRBJ2-2, with 8 bases lining up with TRBD2. J gave up 2 bases and V 2 bases, and 5 bases lay outside the gene matches. The V gene's germline CDR1 is SGDLS and CDR2 YYNGEE. The length of the CDR3 is 16 residues. The CDR3 sequence is CASSVRAGGNTGELFF. The CDR3 DNA is TGTGCCAGCAGCGTTAGGGCGGGAGGAAACACCGGGGAGCTGTTTTTT.

The chain couples TRBV6-1 to TRBJ1-5; perhaps TRBD1 as D (5 bases). The CDR3 consists of 14 residues. In germline, CDR1 is MNHNS, CDR2 SASEGT. V was shortened by 1 base and J by 8 bases, with 12 bases between the two germline ends. The CDR3 nucleotides are TGTGCCAGCAGTGAAGGCAGGGTATATGAGCCCCAGCATTTT. This codes for CASSEGRVYEPQHF.

This clonotype has a handful of counts. V gene TRBV5-1 combines with J gene TRBJ2-5; TRBD1 aligns across 9 bases. The CDR3 runs 16 residues. The germline CDR1 and CDR2 sequences are SGHRS and YFSETQ. J was trimmed by 3 bases and V by 3 bases; bases with no gene match: 9. CDR3 DNA: TGCGCCAGCAGCTCCGACCCACAGGGGGCCGAAGAGACCCAGTACTTC. The encoded protein is CASSSDPQGAEETQYF.

There are a few counts of this clonotype. CDR3 protein: CASRTQHFEAFF. The CDR3 DNA follows: TGTGCCAGCAGGACACAACACTTTGAAGCTTTCTTT. The chain links TRBV12-3 or TRBV12-4 to TRBJ1-1, with unresolved D. The CDR3 extends over 12 amino acids. V shed 6 bases and J shed 7 bases, with 12 bases lying between them.

This clonotype came up a few times. The chain has TRBV4-1 and TRBJ1-5, with D uncertain. Trimming took 1 base from V and 0 from J, leaving 10 bases between them. The CDR3 sequence is 16 residues long. Germline-derived CDR1 and CDR2 are MGHRA and YSYEKL. This CDR3 reads CASSQGRAYSNQPQHF. CDR3 coding DNA: TGCGCCAGCAGCCAAGGAAGGGCCTATAGCAATCAGCCCCAGCATTTT.

This clonotype came up a few times. A much larger clone differs from this one at a single base, so this may be a read error. The V gene is TRBV20-1, the J gene TRBJ1-1, with a weak D call TRBD1 (5 bases). Germline CDR1 DFQATT, CDR2 SNEGSKA (reference sequence). The CDR3 loop spans 11 amino acids. DNA of the CDR3: TGCAGTGCTAGCCGGACACTTGAAGTTTTCTTT. Amino acid sequence: CSASRTLEVFF.

The chain carries TRBV4-2 and TRBJ2-7; the D gene is possibly TRBD2 (6 bases). Germline V gene sequence: CDR1 LGHNA, CDR2 YNFKEQ. This CDR3 comprises 17 residues. V was pared by 0 bases and J by 0 bases, with 15 bases between. CDR3 in amino acids: CASSQEPSGGISYEQYF. The CDR3 nucleotides read TGTGCCAGCAGCCAAGAACCCTCCGGGGGTATCTCCTACGAGCAGTACTTC.

This clonotype was found a few times. The V and J genes are TRBV29-1 and TRBJ1-2; D is possibly TRBD1 (6 bases). Germline V lookup: CDR1 SQVTM, CDR2 ANQGSEA. V was trimmed by 4 bases and J by 2 bases, leaving 20 bases between them. The CDR3 extends over 16 amino acids. CDR3 in DNA: TGCAGCGTTGTAATCGGTTTTGGACAGAAAAACTATGGCTACACCTTC. Translation: CSVVIGFGQKNYGYTF.

This clonotype came up many times. The chain uses TRBV12-3 or TRBV12-4 and TRBJ1-5; D gene unclear. The germline V and J ends were trimmed by 6 bases and 5 bases, with 8 bases remaining between them. The CDR3 runs to 12 residues. CDR3 in DNA: TGTGCCAGCAGCCCCCAGGATCAGCCCCAGCATTTT. This encodes CASSPQDQPQHF.

This clonotype was counted many times. CDR3 loop: CAISEFPSPGNEQFF. The CDR3 DNA reads as TGTGCCATCAGTGAGTTTCCTAGCCCGGGCAATGAGCAGTTCTTC. The chain joins TRBV10-3 to TRBJ2-1; weak D call: TRBD2 (5 bases). V was cut by 1 base and J by 6 bases, with 13 bases left in between. CDR3 size: 15 residues. Germline CDR1 is ENHRY and CDR2 is SYGVKD.

CDR3 nucleotide sequence: TGTGCCAGCAGCTATTTGGGTGGACAAGACACAGATACGCAGTATTTT. Translated: CASSYLGGQDTDTQYF. This chain joins TRBV7-9 and TRBJ2-3, with D possibly being TRBD1 (5 bases). The germline V gene encodes CDR1 SEHNR and CDR2 FQNEAQ (reference sequence). The V gene lost 4 bases and the J gene lost 2 bases, with 16 bases spanning the gap. CDR3 size: 16 residues. Full variable domain (remainder filled in from reference TRBV7-9 and TRBJ2-3): DTGVSQNPRHKITKRGQNVTFRCDPISEHNRLYWYRQTLGQGPEFLTYFQNEAQLEKSRLLSDRFSAERPKGSFSTLEIQRTEQGDSAMYLCASSYLGGQDTDTQYFGPGTRLTVL.